Described below is a single T cell receptor (beta chain) sequence and its context. Patients' urothelial carcinoma was locally advanced or metastatic. Libraries were prepared by immunoSEQ multiplex PCR; TCRdb keeps only in-frame clonotypes and omits some of them. The sample has some 84,000 clones, approximately 90% seen once. The V and J ends lost 5 bases and 4 bases, in that order; junction bases with no gene match: 5. The CDR3 length is 14 residues. Germline CDR1 reads SEHNR; CDR2 reads FQNEAQ (reference sequence). The sample originates from a study of PD-L1 blockade in urothelial cancer. Across the study: Males with bladder-origin urothelial cancer made up about 90% of the roughly 29 patients. Analysis of the blood was performed 3 weeks (second dose) and 6 weeks after treatment start.

Material: PBMCs, obtained around atezolizumab (anti-PD-L1) treatment. The rearrangement links TRBV7-9 to TRBJ2-1, with 7 bases that match TRBD1. The sequence derives from a woman in her 70s with urothelial cancer. CDR3 bases: TGTGCCAGCAGCCTCGGGACAGCTTACAATGAGCAGTTCTTC. Amino acids: CASSLGTAYNEQFF. Drawing the rest from reference TRBV7-9 and TRBJ2-1, the complete variable domain is DTGVSQNPRHKITKRGQNVTFRCDPISEHNRLYWYRQTLGQGPEFLTYFQNEAQLEKSRLLSDRFSAERPKGSFSTLEIQRTEQGDSAMYLCASSLGTAYNEQFFGPGTRLTVL.